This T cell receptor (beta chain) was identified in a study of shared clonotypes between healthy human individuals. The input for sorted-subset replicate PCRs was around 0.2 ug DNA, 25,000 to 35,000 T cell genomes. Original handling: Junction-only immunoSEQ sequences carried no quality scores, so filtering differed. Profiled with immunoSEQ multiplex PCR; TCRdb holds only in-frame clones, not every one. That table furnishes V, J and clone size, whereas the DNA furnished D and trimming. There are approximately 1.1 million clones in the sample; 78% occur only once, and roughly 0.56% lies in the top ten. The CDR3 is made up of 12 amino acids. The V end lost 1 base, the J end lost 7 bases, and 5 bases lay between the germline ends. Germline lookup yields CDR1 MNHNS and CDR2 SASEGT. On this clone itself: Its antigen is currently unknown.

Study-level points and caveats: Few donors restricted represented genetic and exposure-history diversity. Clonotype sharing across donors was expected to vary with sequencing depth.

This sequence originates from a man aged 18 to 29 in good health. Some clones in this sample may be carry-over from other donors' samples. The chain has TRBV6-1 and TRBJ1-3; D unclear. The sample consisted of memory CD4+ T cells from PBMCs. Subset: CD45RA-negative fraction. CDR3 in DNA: TGTGCCAGCAGTGAAGGGTCGAACACCATATATTTT. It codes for CASSEGSNTIYF.